This entry lists 32 T cell receptor beta chains sequenced from one sample in a study of blood T cell repertoires in COVID-19. This table comes from immunoSEQ multiplex PCR, and its TCRdb copy is limited to in-frame clones, with some not included. The table shows approximately 120,000 clones, with 85% to 90% occurring only once. The specimen was peripheral blood. Receptor source: a human donor in a cohort sampled during active COVID-19.

The chain is built from TRBV6-5 and TRBJ2-1, with D perhaps matching TRBD2 (6 bases). CDR3 length: 15 residues. Deletions cut 0 bases from V and 4 bases from J, with 10 bases between. Germline lookup yields CDR1 MNHEY and CDR2 SVGAGI. This chain's CDR3 is CASSYSARGYNEQFF. The DNA for the CDR3 is TGTGCCAGCAGTTACTCAGCCCGGGGGTACAATGAGCAGTTCTTC.

The CDR3 nucleotides read TGTGCCAGCAGCTTGCAGGGTCCTGGCGAGCAGTACTTC. It codes for CASSLQGPGEQYF. This sequence joins TRBV7-3 and TRBJ2-7; perhaps TRBD1 as D (5 bases). This CDR3 comprises 13 residues. Per germline, CDR1 SGHTA and CDR2 FQGTGA. V dropped 3 bases and J dropped 6 bases, with 12 bases sitting between them.

The rearrangement joins TRBV6-2 or TRBV6-3 to TRBJ2-2; tentatively, D is TRBD1 (5 bases). CDR1 is MNHEY and CDR2 is SVGEGT in the germline V gene. CDR3 length equals 16 residues. V was pared by 6 bases and J by 6 bases, with 20 bases between. The CDR3 protein is CASSLRAQGSPGELFF. The DNA for the CDR3 is TGTGCCAGCAGCCTACGGGCCCAGGGTAGCCCCGGGGAGCTGTTTTTT.

The sample holds one count of this clone. The chain carries TRBV4-2 and TRBJ2-1; D is perhaps TRBD1 (5 bases). The CDR3 runs 17 residues. Germline V gene sequence: CDR1 LGHNA, CDR2 YNFKEQ. V shed 0 bases and J shed 6 bases, with 18 bases lying between them. CDR3 sequence: CASSQDMGRVGRNEQFF. CDR3 bases: TGTGCCAGCAGCCAAGATATGGGCAGGGTGGGGCGCAATGAGCAGTTCTTC.

The rearrangement links TRBV9 to TRBJ2-1, with TRBD2 identical over 12 bases. Germline CDR1 SGDLS, CDR2 YYNGEE. The ends lost 0 bases at V and 3 bases at J; junction bases unmatched: 1. The CDR3 is 16 residues long. The CDR3 DNA reads TGTGCCAGCAGCGTAGGACTAGCGGGGGACTACAATGAGCAGTTCTTC. This sequence encodes CASSVGLAGDYNEQFF.

This clone appeared a few times. This rearrangement joins TRBV4-2 to TRBJ2-1; 11 positions agree with TRBD2. The V and J ends lost 3 bases and 15 bases, in that order; junction bases with no gene match: 7. Germline assignment: CDR1 LGHNA and CDR2 YNFKEQ. The CDR3 has 13 amino acids. The CDR3 spells CASSQGLADGTFF. CDR3 nucleotide sequence: TGTGCCAGCAGCCAGGGACTAGCGGATGGGACGTTCTTC.

The chain is built from TRBV2 and TRBJ2-7, with D perhaps TRBD2 (6 bases). V was pared by 3 bases and J by 5 bases, with 14 bases between. Germline CDR1 reads SNHLY; CDR2 reads FYNNEI. CDR3 length: 14 amino acids. CDR3 in DNA: TGTGCCAGCAGTGAGACGGGAGTTGGGGACGAGCAGTACTTC. It is translated as CASSETGVGDEQYF. Full variable domain (outside the CDR3, taken from reference TRBV2 and TRBJ2-7): EPEVTQTPSHQVTQMGQEVILRCVPISNHLYFYWYRQILGQKVEFLVSFYNNEISEKSEIFDDQFSVERPDGSNFTLKIRSTKLEDSAMYFCASSETGVGDEQYFGPGTRLTVT.

V is TRBV28 and J is TRBJ2-7; D not certain. CDR1 and CDR2 (germline): MDHEN, SYDVKM. CDR3 length: 15 residues. Trimming took off 1 base at V and 7 bases at J, with 17 bases between the two ends. The CDR3 spells CASSLFGYNVFEQYF. CDR3 in DNA: TGTGCCAGCAGTTTATTCGGGTACAATGTTTTTGAGCAGTACTTC.

This chain links TRBV2 with TRBJ2-1; maybe TRBD2 (6 bases). The ends were cut back, 7 bases at V and 4 bases at J, with 14 bases in the middle. The V gene's germline CDR1 is SNHLY and CDR2 FYNNEI. The CDR3 has 14 residues. In DNA, the CDR3 is TGTGCCAGCACCCATTGGGGGAGGTACAATGAGCAGTTCTTC. Its translation: CASTHWGRYNEQFF. The whole variable domain, filled in from reference TRBV2 and TRBJ2-1, reads EPEVTQTPSHQVTQMGQEVILRCVPISNHLYFYWYRQILGQKVEFLVSFYNNEISEKSEIFDDQFSVERPDGSNFTLKIRSTKLEDSAMYFCASTHWGRYNEQFFGPGTRLTVL.

This chain uses TRBV5-1 with TRBJ2-7, with D perhaps TRBD2 (5 bases). Trimming removed 6 bases at V and 2 bases at J, with 18 bases between. Germline-derived CDR1 and CDR2 are SGHRS and YFSETQ. The CDR3 covers 15 residues. This CDR3 reads CASNFNGISPYEQYF. CDR3 bases: TGCGCCAGCAATTTCAACGGGATATCACCCTACGAGCAGTACTTC.

This clone was recorded once. Here the CDR3 DNA reads TGTGCCAGCAGCAGACAACAGGGAGCCGGGGAGCTGTTTTTT. Its protein product is CASSRQQGAGELFF. The chain employs TRBV5-5 and TRBJ2-2; a possible D gene is TRBD1 (6 bases). V dropped 4 bases and J dropped 6 bases, with 13 bases sitting between them. Germline V gene data show CDR1 as SGHKS and CDR2 as YYEKEE (reference sequence). This CDR3 spans 14 amino acids. The whole variable domain, remainder taken from reference TRBV5-5 and TRBJ2-2, is DAGVTQSPTHLIKTRGQQVTLRCSPISGHKSVSWYQQVLGQGPQFIFQYYEKEERGRGNFPDRFSARQFPNYSSELNVNALLLGDSALYLCASSRQQGAGELFFGEGSRLTVL.

V and J are TRBV4-1 and TRBJ2-1, with 13 bases lining up with TRBD2. CDR3 size: 16 residues. Germline V gene lookup returns CDR1 MGHRA and CDR2 YSYEKL. J was trimmed by 5 bases and V by 3 bases; bases with no gene match: 4. The CDR3 is CASSQTSGRRNNEQFF. The DNA for the CDR3 is TGCGCCAGCAGCCAGACTAGCGGGAGGAGAAACAATGAGCAGTTCTTC.

This sequence joins TRBV28 and TRBJ2-3, with 13 bases that match TRBD2. The V segment lost 1 base and the J segment 1 base; nucleotides outside the gene matches: 2. The length of the CDR3 is 17 residues. CDR1 is MDHEN and CDR2 is SYDVKM in the germline V gene. This chain's CDR3 is CASSLYGTSGGTDTQYF. CDR3 sequence (DNA): TGTGCCAGCAGTTTATACGGGACTAGCGGGGGCACAGATACGCAGTATTTT.

In the case of this clone: One junction end disagrees with the germline gene, perhaps due to a read error. V gene TRBV14 combines with J gene TRBJ2-2; D may be TRBD2 (6 bases). Germline values: CDR1 SGHDN, CDR2 FVKESK. This CDR3 spans 13 amino acids. The DNA for the CDR3 is TGTGCCAGCAGTACTGGACACTTCGGGGGGCTGTTTTTT. Protein product: CASSTGHFGGLFF. The full variable domain, with the rest looked up from reference TRBV14 and TRBJ2-2, is EAGVTQFPSHSVIEKGQTVTLRCDPISGHDNLYWYRRVMGKEIKFLLHFVKESKQDESGMPNNRFLAERTGGTYSTLKVQPAELEDSGVYFCASSTGHFGGLFFGEGSRLTVL.

The chain has TRBV2 and TRBJ1-1, with D possibly TRBD1 on 5 matching bases. Trimming cost V 5 bases and J 1 base, with 11 bases left between them. From germline, CDR1 is SNHLY and CDR2 FYNNEI. The CDR3 is 14 amino acids. The CDR3 loop is CASSSRQTNTEAFF. CDR3 bases: TGTGCCAGCAGTAGTAGACAGACGAACACTGAAGCTTTCTTT.

V gene TRBV5-4 combines with J gene TRBJ1-1; 9 nucleotides agree with TRBD1. Losses at the gene ends were 4 bases for V and 0 bases for J; bases not matched to a gene: 10. Germline lookup yields CDR1 SGHNT and CDR2 YYREEE (reference sequence). This CDR3 has 17 amino acids. CDR3 amino acids: CASSRRDRDPLNTEAFF. CDR3 DNA sequence: TGTGCCAGCAGCCGCCGGGACAGGGACCCCTTGAACACTGAAGCTTTCTTT.

This clone was found once. The J gene is TRBJ2-3, the V gene TRBV5-6, with 7 bases matching TRBD2. Germline values: CDR1 SGHDT, CDR2 YYEEEE. This CDR3 region has 15 residues. V lost 0 bases to trimming and J lost 2 bases; unmatched junction nucleotides: 3. In nucleotides, the CDR3 is TGTGCCAGCAGCTTGGCGGCGGGGGTCACAGATACGCAGTATTTT. Its protein is CASSLAAGVTDTQYF.

The rearrangement uses TRBV9 and TRBJ2-4; D gene unclear. V was pared by 4 bases and J by 0 bases, with 11 bases between. Germline CDR1 reads SGDLS; CDR2 reads YYNGEE. The CDR3 runs to 15 residues. The CDR3 coding sequence is TGTGCCAGCAGCCCGCGGCCATTAGCCAAAAACATTCAGTACTTC. Its protein product is CASSPRPLAKNIQYF.

This chain links TRBV9 with TRBJ2-5, with 10 nucleotides matching TRBD2. Germline V lookup: CDR1 SGDLS, CDR2 YYNGEE. The CDR3 has 15 residues. V lost 0 bases to trimming and J lost 5 bases; unmatched junction nucleotides: 4. The chain's CDR3 is CASSVVASGSETQYF. The DNA for the CDR3 is TGTGCCAGCAGCGTAGTGGCTAGCGGGAGTGAGACCCAGTACTTC.

The V and J genes are TRBV25-1 and TRBJ1-1; D perhaps matches TRBD1 (5 bases). The CDR3 totals 13 residues. Germline CDR1 is MGHDK and CDR2 is SYGVNS. V lost 10 bases and J lost 0, with 12 bases in between. The CDR3 DNA follows: TGTGCCACCACGACAGATATGAACACTGAAGCTTTCTTT. Amino acid sequence: CATTTDMNTEAFF.

J is TRBJ1-5 and V is TRBV18, with D unclear. V was shortened by 2 bases and J by 5 bases, with 13 bases between the two germline ends. Germline-derived CDR1 and CDR2 are KGHSH and LQKENI. The CDR3 consists of 15 residues. The CDR3 DNA sequence: TGTGCCAGCTCACCAATTCGGCAGAGCGATCAGCCCCAGCATTTT. Amino acid sequence: CASSPIRQSDQPQHF. Based on the CDR3 plus reference TRBV18 and TRBJ1-5, the full variable domain is NAGVMQNPRHLVRRRGQEARLRCSPMKGHSHVYWYRQLPEEGLKFMVYLQKENIIDESGMPKERFSAEFPKEGPSILRIQQVVRGDSAAYFCASSPIRQSDQPQHFGDGTRLSIL.

The chain combines TRBV6-2 or TRBV6-3 with TRBJ2-7; 15 bases fit TRBD2. Unmatched junction bases numbered 8, after V lost 7 bases and J lost 4 bases. CDR3 size: 16 residues. Germline assignment: CDR1 MNHEY and CDR2 SVGEGT. The CDR3 loop is CASNPWGTSGRYEQYF. CDR3 coding DNA: TGTGCCAGCAACCCATGGGGGACTAGCGGGAGGTACGAGCAGTACTTC.

This clone showed up just once. The chain couples TRBV24-1 to TRBJ2-5, with 10 bases lining up with TRBD1. This CDR3 contains 15 residues. The germline V gene encodes CDR1 KGHDR and CDR2 SFDVKD. The trim removed 6 bases at V and 1 base at J, leaving 4 bases unmatched. CDR3 sequence: CATSLGTGAQETQYF. The CDR3 DNA is TGTGCCACCAGTCTCGGGACAGGGGCCCAAGAGACCCAGTACTTC.

This chain connects TRBV5-1 to TRBJ1-1; TRBD1 aligns across 9 bases. The CDR3 covers 14 residues. Trimming removed 4 bases from V and 8 bases from J; junction bases left unmatched: 9. Germline V gene lookup returns CDR1 SGHRS and CDR2 YFSETQ. CDR3 sequence reads: CASSRSGTGSEAFF. CDR3 bases: TGCGCCAGCAGCCGGTCCGGGACAGGGAGCGAAGCTTTCTTT.

This clone was seen just once. The chain uses TRBV12-3 or TRBV12-4 and TRBJ1-5; D perhaps matches TRBD1 (5 bases). This CDR3 comprises 13 residues. V lost 2 bases to trimming and J lost 4 bases, with 6 bases between them. The CDR3 region is CASSLSGNQPQHF. The CDR3 coding sequence is TGTGCCAGCAGTTTATCAGGGAATCAGCCCCAGCATTTT.

The chain carries TRBV6-6 and TRBJ2-7; a possible D gene is TRBD1 (5 bases). Deletions cut 0 bases from V and 0 bases from J, with 9 bases between. The CDR3 contains 15 residues. The germline CDR1 and CDR2 sequences are MNHNY and SVGAGI (reference sequence). The CDR3 here is CASSYSIRDSYEQYF. In nucleotides, the CDR3 is TGTGCCAGCAGTTACTCGATCAGGGACTCCTACGAGCAGTACTTC.

The rearrangement joins TRBV18 to TRBJ2-4; TRBD1 matches at 9 bases. The ends lost 4 bases at V and 5 bases at J; junction bases unmatched: 9. Germline V CDR1 and CDR2: KGHSH, LQKENI. The CDR3 runs to 16 residues. CDR3 nucleotides: TGTGCCAGCTCACGGACACAGGGGGCGCGTCAAAACATTCAGTACTTC. It encodes CASSRTQGARQNIQYF.

There are a few counts of this clone. The chain links TRBV9 to TRBJ2-7; TRBD2 matches at 8 bases. The V segment lost 3 bases and the J segment 5 bases; nucleotides outside the gene matches: 7. CDR3 length: 14 amino acids. Germline V gene data show CDR1 as SGDLS and CDR2 as YYNGEE. CDR3 protein: CASSAGGAWHEQYF. DNA for the CDR3: TGTGCCAGCAGCGCCGGGGGGGCCTGGCACGAGCAGTACTTC.

This chain uses TRBV6-5 with TRBJ2-7, with D possibly TRBD2 on 6 matching bases. CDR1 MNHEY and CDR2 SVGAGI come from the germline V gene. Trimming left V 2 bases short and J 3 bases short, with 11 bases between. CDR3 length: 14 residues. In DNA form, the CDR3 reads TGTGCCAGCAGTTACCGCGGGGAAGACTACGAGCAGTACTTC. This translates into CASSYRGEDYEQYF.

DNA of the CDR3: TGTGCCAGCAGCTTATTGACAGTACTCGGGACTGAAGCTTTCTTT. Translation gives CASSLLTVLGTEAFF. The rearrangement joins TRBV7-8 to TRBJ1-1, with D perhaps matching TRBD1 (5 bases). This CDR3 spans 15 amino acids. Per the germline V gene, CDR1 is SGHVS and CDR2 is FQNEAQ. V gave up 2 bases and J gave up 5 bases, with 15 bases separating them.

The CDR3 reads CASSGGSLVNTGELFF. In nucleotides, the CDR3 is TGTGCCAGCAGCGGCGGGTCCCTAGTGAACACCGGGGAGCTGTTTTTT. The chain combines TRBV9 with TRBJ2-2; the D gene is possibly TRBD2 (5 bases). Trimming removed 3 bases at V and 1 base at J, with 13 bases between. This CDR3 is built from 16 residues. Germline lookup yields CDR1 SGDLS and CDR2 YYNGEE.

The chain has TRBV5-1 and TRBJ1-4; 9 bases fit TRBD1. The V and J ends lost 3 bases and 5 bases, in that order; junction bases with no gene match: 2. This CDR3 has 14 amino acids. Germline CDR1 SGHRS, CDR2 YFSETQ. The CDR3 protein is CASSSGQGNEKLFF. The DNA of the CDR3 is TGCGCCAGCAGCTCCGGACAGGGGAATGAAAAACTGTTTTTT.